This T cell receptor (beta chain) derives from a study of T cells in Graves' hyperthyroidism and ophthalmopathy (dated by TCRdb to between 2018 and 2020). Broadly, across the study: Peripheral blood samples were taken at the time of initial diagnosis, prior to any treatment. TCR V-J signatures able to tell the groups apart were searched for in a discovery cohort of 90 to 100 patients, of whom around 43 had Graves' ophthalmopathy and some 60 had stable Graves' hyperthyroidism. An independent validation cohort of fewer than 20 hyperthyroidism patients and more than 15 patients who later progressed to ophthalmopathy tested prospective prediction of ophthalmopathy. The approximately 100 discovery patients were randomly divided into training and test sets at a 7:3 ratio. Thyroid tissue and blood T-cell repertoires from about six Graves' hyperthyroidism patients were also compared in the study. After sampling, hyperthyroidism patients received methimazole starting at 30 mg daily, and ophthalmopathy patients received high-dose intravenous methylprednisolone. According to the paper, TCR Vbeta CDR3 sequencing was carried out on more than 120 peripheral blood samples, which came from under 50 ophthalmopathy, about 75 hyperthyroidism and approximately 17 progressor patients. The full study reports these points: Most expanded thyroid clonotypes (frequency above 0.001) were also detected in blood, a finding suggesting that blood repertoires may reflect thyroid immune responses. In validation, the model predicted progression to ophthalmopathy with over 60% sensitivity and 72% to 75% specificity, a median of about six months before onset. In cross-validation, a model built on a 13 V-J signature told ophthalmopathy apart from stable hyperthyroidism with approximately 91% sensitivity and approximately 81% specificity, and in testing the same model reached 80%/75%. No statistical method was used to set the sample size in advance, and investigators knew the group allocation.

V lost 0 bases and J lost 1 base, and the count of bases not matched to a germline gene is 3. The CDR3 starts with the cysteine, ends with the phenylalanine, and has 16 residues. The entry retains the CDR3 DNA only, 48 bases that are in frame from base 1. In the germline V gene, CDR1 corresponds to ENHRY and CDR2 to SYGVKD. A patient counted as having stable Graves' hyperthyroidism if no progression to ophthalmopathy occurred over 18 months of follow-up. Hyperthyroidism patients were newly diagnosed, had a disease duration of under 2 months, and were aged 18 to 65 years. The study excluded patients with uncontrolled infections, other autoimmune diseases, pregnancy or lactation. Clinical symptoms, serum thyroxine and TRAb, thyroid ultrasound, and orbital computed tomography formed the basis for the diagnoses. Ficoll-Paque density gradient centrifugation was used to isolate PBMCs from around 10 ml of fresh peripheral blood. Total RNA was extracted using Trizol reagent, and RNA quality was assessed on an Agilent 2100 Bioanalyzer.

Amplification of TCR beta CDR3 regions was carried out from RNA transcripts. The TCR CDR3 was subjected to a first round of RT-PCR using the HTBI primer set and the Qiagen OneStep RT-PCR kit. A second multiplex PCR round built the libraries, followed by size selection and purification. Paired-end sequencing of the libraries was performed with 100 bp reads on an Illumina HiSeq2000. As for the authors' bioinformatics: SOAPnuke was used to process the raw data, removing reads that contained adapters or uncalled bases, had a mean Phred below 15, or lacked an exact match to the constant primer or identifier. COPE v1.2.5 was used to merge high-quality paired reads, and clonotypes were defined as unique nucleotide sequences. MiTCR v1.1 was used to align clonotypes to the IMGT TRBV, TRBD and TRBJ reference segments. The analysis included only V-J combinations with a frequency above 0.0001, which together covered 99% to 99.2% of the repertoires. The TCS score was defined as the ratio of F50 (clonal expansion) to E x V (chaos), calculated using BLOSUM62-based TCRdist between CDR3 peptides within each V-J. Welch's t-statistics and random forest reduced roughly 540 V-J features to fewer than 15, which were used in a naive Bayes classifier (R e1071). The raw public reads went through TCRdb reprocessing: fastp at Q25, MiXCR clone calling, in-frame beta chains kept. Each entry is one CDR3 protein sequence, shown with its most common DNA and genes. Clone size and V and J calls follow TCRdb, not the original study. The sample data list approximately 640,000 distinct CDR3 sequences, and 15% to 20% of these were observed just once. The ten largest clones add up to 15% to 17% of the sample.

This clonotype was observed many times. No cognate antigen has been identified for it. The sample holds no much larger clone one base away, and base qualities are not on file. The sample was blood. The receptor was isolated from a man aged 50-59 years with Graves' hyperthyroidism. The rearrangement joined TRBV10-3 to TRBJ2-5; 9 bases in the middle match TRBD2. The nucleotides read TGTGCCATCAGTGAGTCCCAGCGGGGGGTCCAAGAGACCCAGTACTTC. It encodes CAISESQRGVQETQYF.